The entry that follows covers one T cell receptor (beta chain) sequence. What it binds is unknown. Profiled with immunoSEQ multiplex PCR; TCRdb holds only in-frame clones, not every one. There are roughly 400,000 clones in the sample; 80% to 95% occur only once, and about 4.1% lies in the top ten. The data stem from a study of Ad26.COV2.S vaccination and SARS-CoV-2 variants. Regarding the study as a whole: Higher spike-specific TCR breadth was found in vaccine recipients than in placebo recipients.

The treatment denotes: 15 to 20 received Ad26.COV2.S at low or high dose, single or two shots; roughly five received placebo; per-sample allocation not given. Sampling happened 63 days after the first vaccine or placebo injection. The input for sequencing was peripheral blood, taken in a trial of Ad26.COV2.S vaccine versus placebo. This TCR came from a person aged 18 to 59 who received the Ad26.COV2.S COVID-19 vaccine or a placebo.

The CDR3: CASRLGQGSGEETQYF. CDR3 sequence (DNA): TGTGCCAGCAGACTAGGACAGGGGTCGGGGGAAGAGACCCAGTACTTC. The V and J genes are TRBV28 and TRBJ2-5, with 9 nucleotides matching TRBD1. V was clipped by 6 bases and J by 3 bases; unmatched bases: 11. This CDR3 is 16 amino acids long. CDR1 and CDR2 from the germline V gene are MDHEN and SYDVKM.